This passage covers 25 T cell receptor beta chains from one sample sequenced in a study of T-cell memory formation after mild COVID-19. One entry per CDR3 protein results from TCRdb running MiXCR on the 5' RACE reads. The data contain around 500,000 distinct CDR3 sequences, around a sixth of them singletons. Sequenced input: PBMCs or a T cell subset sorted from them (not recorded which). These receptors all come from an adult woman who had mild COVID-19 (a few samples of this study predate the infection). Cell type and time point are not known.

There are a few counts of this clonotype. A junction boundary mismatches the germline segment, possibly from a read error. The rearrangement joins TRBV6-5 to TRBJ2-5, with D unclear. The V gene's germline CDR1 is MNHEY and CDR2 SVGAGI. The CDR3 runs to 12 residues. CDR3 protein: CASSNSKETQYF. Here the CDR3 DNA reads TGTGCCAGCAGTAACTCGAAAGAGACCCAGTACTTC.

This clonotype was counted a few times. This chain uses TRBV4-3 with TRBJ2-2, with TRBD1 matching 8 bases. The V gene's germline CDR1 is LGHNA and CDR2 YSLEER. The V and J ends lost 4 bases and 7 bases, in that order; junction bases with no gene match: 14. The length of the CDR3 is 17 residues. The CDR3 nucleotides are TGCGCCAGCAGCCGGACCGGACAGGGCAGTGTCGGCGGGGAGCTGTTTTTT. Encoded protein: CASSRTGQGSVGGELFF.

This clonotype has more than one count but fewer than ten. The gene calls are TRBV29-1 and TRBJ1-5; weak D call: TRBD1 (6 bases). This CDR3 spans 14 amino acids. Trimming removed 6 bases at V and 3 bases at J, with 15 bases between. The germline CDR1 and CDR2 sequences are SQVTM and ANQGSEA. The CDR3 nucleotides read TGCAGCGTGGGGGGCCGGGACCTCAATCAGCCCCAGCATTTT. This codes for CSVGGRDLNQPQHF.

This clonotype has at least ten counts. The genes are TRBV7-3 and TRBJ1-1; 7 bases align to TRBD1. Trimming removed 5 bases from V and 5 bases from J; junction bases left unmatched: 5. CDR3 length: 13 residues. Germline loops: CDR1 SGHTA, CDR2 FQGTGA. CDR3: CASSPGGRTEAFF. The DNA for the CDR3 is TGTGCCAGCAGCCCAGGGGGTAGGACTGAAGCTTTCTTT.

The rearrangement links TRBV7-2 to TRBJ2-7, with 8 bases matching TRBD2. This CDR3 contains 16 residues. Germline lookup yields CDR1 SGHTA and CDR2 FQGNSA. V gave up 5 bases and J gave up 3 bases; unmatched junction bases: 12. The CDR3: CASSPAGLAGYYEQYF. CDR3 coding DNA: TGTGCCAGCAGCCCTGCGGGGCTAGCGGGCTACTACGAGCAGTACTTC.

The genes are TRBV3-1 and TRBJ2-2, with 8 bases aligning to TRBD2. V lost 2 bases and J lost 7; bases outside the gene matches: 9. This CDR3 spans 16 amino acids. Germline V gene lookup returns CDR1 LGHDT and CDR2 YNNKEL (reference sequence). In DNA form, the CDR3 reads TGTGCCAGCAGCCAACCCTTAGCGGGGCCGGGCGGGGAGCTGTTTTTT. Translating it yields CASSQPLAGPGGELFF.

In DNA, the CDR3 is TGTGCCAGCAGCCCAAGGGGACTCCTAAACACCGGGGAGCTGTTTTTT. It codes for CASSPRGLLNTGELFF. This chain uses TRBV12-3 or TRBV12-4 with TRBJ2-2; weak D call: TRBD2 (6 bases). Trimming pared 6 bases from V and 2 bases from J, leaving 16 bases between. This CDR3 spans 16 amino acids.

The genes are TRBV18 and TRBJ1-4, with D perhaps matching TRBD1 (5 bases). Trimming took 3 bases from V and 4 from J, leaving 9 bases between them. This CDR3 is 14 amino acids long. Germline V gene data show CDR1 as KGHSH and CDR2 as LQKENI. The DNA for the CDR3 is TGTGCCAGCTCACCCCTCGACAGTAATGAAAAACTGTTTTTT. It yields the protein CASSPLDSNEKLFF.

This clonotype has more than one count but fewer than ten. V usage is TRBV12-3 or TRBV12-4 and J usage is TRBJ2-7; the D gene could be TRBD1 or TRBD2 (5 bases each). V lost 8 bases and J 1 base, leaving 18 bases between the germline ends. This CDR3 has 15 residues. The CDR3 coding sequence is TGTGCCAGCGCGTCCGGGGACGCGGCATCCTACGAGCAGTACTTC. Translated, it gives CASASGDAASYEQYF.

The CDR3 DNA is TGCGCCAGCAGCCCCAGGGGGCGGGGAACCTACGAGCAGTACTTC. Its translation is CASSPRGRGTYEQYF. The gene calls are TRBV5-1 and TRBJ2-7; 8 positions agree with TRBD1. Germline CDR1 SGHRS, CDR2 YFSETQ. CDR3 length: 15 residues. The V gene end was trimmed by 4 bases and the J gene end by 2 bases; junction bases not matched to a gene: 8.

This chain connects TRBV10-3 to TRBJ2-5; 10 positions match TRBD1. The CDR3 length is 15 residues. Germline V gene lookup returns CDR1 ENHRY and CDR2 SYGVKD. V lost 3 bases, J lost 3 bases, and 4 bases stayed unmatched. CDR3 region: CAISDRDRGEETQYF. The CDR3 DNA reads TGTGCCATCAGTGACCGGGACAGGGGTGAAGAGACCCAGTACTTC.

This clonotype was detected once. The chain joins TRBV11-2 to TRBJ1-1; D unclear. CDR1 and CDR2 from the germline V gene are SGHAT and FQNNGV. V was trimmed by 2 bases and J by 0 bases, leaving 10 bases between them. This CDR3 comprises 15 residues. CDR3 coding DNA: TGTGCCAGCAGCTTACCCTGGGGTATGAACACTGAAGCTTTCTTT. As protein: CASSLPWGMNTEAFF.

This clonotype was observed a handful of times. The CDR3, as DNA: TGCAGGGTACCTACCGGGACGGAAGCTTTCTTT. Protein: CRVPTGTEAFF. The V and J genes are TRBV20-1 and TRBJ1-1; weak D call: TRBD1 (5 bases). There are 11 residues in the CDR3. CDR1 and CDR2 from the germline V gene are DFQATT and SNEGSKA (reference sequence).

The chain employs TRBV12-3 or TRBV12-4 and TRBJ1-1; 7 bases align to TRBD1. CDR3 length: 14 residues. Trimming removed 6 bases from V and 1 base from J; junction bases left unmatched: 5. The chain's CDR3 is CASRAGTANTEAFF. The CDR3, as DNA: TGTGCCAGCAGAGCCGGGACAGCGAACACTGAAGCTTTCTTT.

This clonotype was found a few times. The chain has TRBV6-6 and TRBJ1-5, with 8 bases identical to TRBD1. Germline CDR1 and CDR2: MNHNY and SVGAGI (reference sequence). V trimming: 4 bases; J trimming: 2 bases; junction bases outside the gene matches: 7. This CDR3 is built from 16 residues. The CDR3 spells CASSWGQAQGNQPQHF. CDR3 DNA sequence: TGTGCCAGCAGTTGGGGACAGGCTCAGGGCAATCAGCCCCAGCATTTT.

The chain combines TRBV6-2 or TRBV6-3 with TRBJ2-1; the match to TRBD1 covers 9 bases. The CDR3 contains 13 residues. J lost 6 bases, V lost 6 bases, and 3 bases had no gene match. From germline, CDR1 is MNHEY and CDR2 SVGEGT. The CDR3 sequence is CASRQGAANEQFF. The CDR3 DNA follows: TGTGCCAGCAGACAGGGGGCGGCCAATGAGCAGTTCTTC.

This chain links TRBV7-2 with TRBJ2-1, with D perhaps TRBD1 (6 bases). This CDR3 comprises 16 residues. Germline V lookup: CDR1 SGHTA, CDR2 FQGNSA. V lost 4 bases to trimming and J lost 5 bases, with 18 bases between them. The CDR3 nucleotides are TGTGCCAGCAGCTCCACGACAGGAAAAGGTGACAATGAGCAGTTCTTC. This translates into CASSSTTGKGDNEQFF. The full variable domain, in which reference TRBV7-2 and TRBJ2-1 provide the parts outside the CDR3, is GAGVSQSPSNKVTEKGKDVELRCDPISGHTALYWYRQSLGQGLEFLIYFQGNSAPDKSGLPSDRFSAERTGGSVSTLTIQRTQQEDSAVYLCASSSTTGKGDNEQFFGPGTRLTVL.

V usage is TRBV7-9 and J usage is TRBJ2-5; D perhaps matches TRBD2 (5 bases). Germline loops: CDR1 SEHNR, CDR2 FQNEAQ (reference sequence). V lost 1 base, J lost 5 bases, and 11 bases lay in between. The CDR3 sequence is 14 residues long. The DNA for the CDR3 is TGTGCCAGCAGCTTAGGCCCCGGGATGGAGACCCAGTACTTC. Protein: CASSLGPGMETQYF.

This clonotype has just a few counts. The genes are TRBV23-1 and TRBJ2-1; D is ambiguous. TRBV23-1 is noted as an ORF with a role that remains uncertain. This CDR3 region has 19 residues. Trimming cost V 2 bases and J 0 bases, with 20 bases left between them. The CDR3 spells CASSQKNSSGLSSYNEQFF. In DNA form, the CDR3 reads TGCGCCAGCAGTCAAAAGAACAGTAGTGGGTTAAGCTCCTACAATGAGCAGTTCTTC.

This chain connects TRBV21-1 to TRBJ2-1; the table names TRBD2, a call not compared with the DNA. TRBV21-1 is marked as a pseudogene. The CDR3 loop spans 17 amino acids. This chain's CDR3 is CASSTRLAGVPIDEQFF. The CDR3 DNA sequence: TGTGCCAGCAGCACCAGACTAGCGGGAGTCCCAATTGATGAGCAGTTCTTC.

The gene calls are TRBV7-8 and TRBJ2-5; TRBD1 matches 11 bases. The ends lost 1 base at V and 5 bases at J; junction bases unmatched: 12. The germline CDR1 and CDR2 sequences are SGHVS and FQNEAQ. The CDR3 loop spans 18 amino acids. CDR3 loop: CASSLGPSGTGGKETQYF. The CDR3 DNA is TGTGCCAGCAGCTTAGGACCATCCGGGACAGGGGGGAAGGAGACCCAGTACTTC.

The chain recombines TRBV4-1 with TRBJ1-1; D gene uncertain. This CDR3 is built from 16 residues. Germline values: CDR1 MGHRA, CDR2 YSYEKL. Trimming shortened V by 1 base and J by 0 bases, and 12 bases separated the two germline ends. The CDR3 region is CASSQVIGRMNTEAFF. The DNA of the CDR3 is TGCGCCAGCAGCCAAGTGATAGGACGGATGAACACTGAAGCTTTCTTT.

V usage is TRBV6-5 and J usage is TRBJ2-5; TRBD1 aligns across 7 bases. The germline V gene has CDR1 MNHEY and CDR2 SVGAGI. This CDR3 spans 15 amino acids. Unmatched junction bases numbered 9, after V lost 6 bases and J lost 2 bases. CDR3 bases: TGTGCCAGCAGGCAACACTACAGGGGTCAAGAGACCCAGTACTTC. It is translated as CASRQHYRGQETQYF.

This clonotype was counted a few times. The chain couples TRBV5-1 to TRBJ1-5; D is unclear. Germline V gene lookup returns CDR1 SGHRS and CDR2 YFSETQ. Trimming removed 4 bases at V and 3 bases at J, with 20 bases between. The CDR3 runs to 17 residues. CDR3 sequence reads: CASSPGPAYQANQPQHF. The CDR3 DNA reads TGCGCCAGCAGCCCCGGACCGGCTTATCAAGCCAATCAGCCCCAGCATTTT.

This clonotype turned up a few times. The chain couples TRBV5-1 to TRBJ1-1; TRBD1 might be the D (5 bases). With 3 bases removed from V and 7 bases from J, the gap between germline ends came to 19 bases. Per the germline V gene, CDR1 is SGHRS and CDR2 is YFSETQ. CDR3 length: 15 residues. The CDR3 loop is CASSSPRGGNDEAFF. The CDR3 DNA sequence: TGCGCCAGCAGCTCACCAAGGGGCGGGAACGATGAAGCTTTCTTT.